This T cell receptor (beta chain) comes out of a study of naive and memory T cell subsets. Regarding the study as a whole: The RNA method is potentially sensitive to activation and differentiation changes.

As to this clonotype: What it recognizes is unknown. Since a much larger clone is just one base distant, this may be a read error.

Ligated cDNA underwent four rounds of PCR with nested alpha and beta constant region primers and SP2. TCRdb re-derived calls from the UMI-ligation and nested PCR reads in MiXCR, one entry per CDR3 protein. In the table there are around 33,000 distinct CDR3 sequences, about 6.9% of which are singletons. Documented treatment: skin biopsy from PPD injection site in Mantoux-positive individual. The library had UMIs added by 3' ligation of an oligonucleotide to TCR cDNA. Biopsied sites were PPD injections in people with a positive Mantoux test. Reverse transcription used DNase-treated unsorted total RNA, aiming for roughly 1 to 1,100 ng. Germline CDR1 is SGHTA and CDR2 is FQGNSA. V was shortened by 5 bases and J by 7 bases, with 17 bases between the two germline ends. The CDR3 spans 14 residues.

The origin of this receptor is an adult in good health. Sequencing was performed on skin, taken from a tuberculin skin test site. This chain connects TRBV7-2 to TRBJ2-5; no clear D. CDR3 nucleotides: TGTGCCAGCAGCAGTTGGACGGGCCCAGGGACCCAGTACTTC. Its translation: CASSSWTGPGTQYF.